The 23 T cell receptor beta chains below were found in one sample sequenced in a study of cytomegalovirus exposure and HLA in healthy donors (TCRdb year 2017). Library generation was performed with the immunoSEQ multiplex PCR assay. For the multiplex PCR, a mixture combining 60 forward primers for TCR Vbeta segments and 13 reverse primers for TCR Jbeta segments was used. Imported from immuneACCESS, the table was reduced by TCRdb to in-frame sequences with V and J called. These copies leave out some clones; in studies compared against another copy, an unresolved V gene accounts for under half, and the cause of the remainder is not known. The sample yields roughly 220,000 clones; around 80% were counted once. The ten top clones hold about 1.7% of the sample. The sequenced sample was PBMCs. These TCRs come from a man in his fifties or sixties in good health and CMV-seronegative.

CDR3 nucleotides: TGTGCCAGCGACGAAGGGGGCGTCGGTACGCAGTATTTT. The encoded protein is CASDEGGVGTQYF. V and J are TRBV6-1 and TRBJ2-3, with 7 bases lining up with TRBD1. CDR3 length equals 13 residues. The germline CDR1 and CDR2 sequences are MNHNS and SASEGT. V trimming: 8 bases; J trimming: 8 bases; junction bases outside the gene matches: 10.

V is TRBV10-1 and J is TRBJ2-5; D is perhaps TRBD1 (5 bases). Judging by the DNA end, TRBJ2-7 fits better; the J call may be wrong. This CDR3 comprises 14 residues. CDR1 is WNHNN and CDR2 is SYGVQD in the germline V gene (reference sequence). The CDR3 sequence: CASSASDIRYEQYF. The DNA for the CDR3 is TGCGCCAGCAGTGCATCGGACATAAGATACGAGCAGTACTTC.

The rearrangement links TRBV5-1 to TRBJ2-1, with 8 bases aligning to TRBD2. V lost 1 base and J lost 0; bases outside the gene matches: 3. Germline V gives CDR1 SGHRS, CDR2 YFSETQ. The CDR3 spans 16 residues. The chain's CDR3 is CASSLRSGSSYNEQFF. The DNA for the CDR3 is TGCGCCAGCAGCTTGAGAAGCGGGAGCTCCTACAATGAGCAGTTCTTC.

This clone occurred a few times. This chain links TRBV29-1 with TRBJ1-2, with TRBD1 matching over 7 bases. CDR1 is SQVTM, CDR2 ANQGSEA, per germline. Trimming took 1 base from V and 7 from J; bases not matched to a gene: 15. The CDR3 extends over 16 amino acids. CDR3 residues: CSVEGSPTGTDLGYTF. CDR3 in DNA: TGCAGCGTTGAAGGATCGCCAACCGGGACAGACCTTGGCTACACCTTC.

The gene calls are TRBV19 and TRBJ2-7; 10 bases match TRBD2. CDR1 and CDR2 (germline): LNHDA, SQIVND (reference sequence). With 0 bases clipped from V and 4 bases from J, the junction kept 0 bases outside the gene matches. CDR3 size: 14 residues. The DNA for the CDR3 is TGTGCCAGTAGTATAGAACTAGCGGGATACGAGCAGTACTTC. Amino acids: CASSIELAGYEQYF.

The chain is built from TRBV27 and TRBJ2-3; D unclear. CDR3 length equals 14 residues. CDR1 is MNHEY, CDR2 SMNVEV, per germline (reference sequence). The V end lost 3 bases, the J end lost 3 bases, and 10 bases lay between the germline ends. The CDR3 region is CASSFLDETDTQYF. The DNA for the CDR3 is TGTGCCAGCAGTTTCCTCGATGAGACAGATACGCAGTATTTT.

About this clone: The identical CDR3 is also encoded by other nucleotide sequences in the sample. The chain recombines TRBV9 with TRBJ2-3; TRBD2 agrees at 11 bases. With 4 bases clipped from V and 0 bases from J, the junction kept 4 bases outside the gene matches. Germline V gives CDR1 SGDLS, CDR2 YYNGEE. The CDR3 sequence is 16 residues long. CDR3 DNA: TGTGCCAGCAGCACCCGACTAGCGGGGAGCACAGATACGCAGTATTTT. This gives the protein CASSTRLAGSTDTQYF.

This clone was recorded once. A read error may account for a junction end that differs from germline. V and J are TRBV7-7 and TRBJ2-5; D possibly corresponds to TRBD2 (5 bases). Looked up from germline, CDR1 is SSHAT and CDR2 is FNYEAQ (reference sequence). The CDR3 loop spans 14 amino acids. The CDR3 sequence: CASSFNAGWETQYF. The CDR3, as DNA: TGTGCTAGCAGCTTCAACGCGGGTTGGGAGACCCAGTACTTC.

The genes are TRBV4-2 and TRBJ2-5; no definite D call. The CDR3 consists of 14 residues. V was clipped by 0 bases and J by 4 bases, with 9 bases between them. Germline V gives CDR1 LGHNA, CDR2 YNFKEQ. CDR3 protein: CASSQDPGGETQYF. The CDR3 DNA sequence: TGTGCCAGCAGCCAAGATCCTGGCGGAGAGACCCAGTACTTC.

The chain couples TRBV7-6 to TRBJ1-2, with D tentatively TRBD1 (5 bases). The V gene's germline CDR1 is SGHVS and CDR2 FNYEAQ. This CDR3 comprises 13 residues. Trimming pared 6 bases from V and 8 bases from J, leaving 16 bases between. This CDR3 is CASSRQGADGYTF. CDR3 nucleotides: TGTGCCAGCAGTCGACAAGGGGCCGACGGCTACACCTTC.

This chain uses TRBV29-1 with TRBJ2-5, with a possible D match to TRBD2 (5 bases). The CDR3 extends over 13 amino acids. The V and J ends lost 7 bases and 1 base respectively, with 13 bases between them. Germline V CDR1 and CDR2: SQVTM, ANQGSEA. Here the CDR3 reads CSAQYGVQETQYF. CDR3 bases: TGCAGCGCCCAATACGGGGTCCAAGAGACCCAGTACTTC.

The chain has TRBV4-1 and TRBJ2-7; 10 bases agree with TRBD2. The CDR3 runs to 14 residues. The V and J ends lost 6 bases and 3 bases, in that order; junction bases with no gene match: 5. Germline V gene lookup returns CDR1 MGHRA and CDR2 YSYEKL. CDR3 sequence: CASSPGTSDYEQYF. CDR3 nucleotide sequence: TGCGCCAGCAGTCCCGGGACTAGCGACTACGAGCAGTACTTC.

This CDR3 reads CASSSPTGREFNEQFF. For the CDR3, the DNA is TGCGCCAGCAGCTCCCCGACAGGGCGTGAATTCAATGAGCAGTTCTTC. V and J are TRBV5-1 and TRBJ2-1; 7 nucleotides match TRBD1. V dropped 3 bases and J dropped 6; count of bases not matched to a gene: 12. Germline values: CDR1 SGHRS, CDR2 YFSETQ. This CDR3 is built from 16 residues.

The gene calls are TRBV5-1 and TRBJ1-2; 8 nucleotides match TRBD1. Trimming at V came to 4 bases and at J to 4 bases, leaving 9 bases not matched to a gene. The CDR3 has 15 residues. Germline CDR1 and CDR2: SGHRS and YFSETQ. The CDR3 loop is CASSASGGVVYGYTF. The CDR3 DNA reads as TGCGCCAGCAGCGCCTCAGGGGGCGTTGTCTATGGCTACACCTTC.

There are a few counts of this clone. The J gene is TRBJ1-5, the V gene TRBV12-5; D unclear. This CDR3 has 13 amino acids. V lost 6 bases and J 5 bases, leaving 11 bases between the germline ends. Germline V gives CDR1 LGHNT, CDR2 FRNRAP. The chain's CDR3 is CASGLRRDQPQHF. The CDR3 bases are TGTGCTAGTGGCCTCCGTCGGGATCAGCCCCAGCATTTT. Together with reference TRBV12-5 and TRBJ1-5, the CDR3 gives the full variable domain: DARVTQTPRHKVTEMGQEVTMRCQPILGHNTVFWYRQTMMQGLELLAYFRNRAPLDDSGMPKDRFSAEMPDATLATLKIQPSEPRDSAVYFCASGLRRDQPQHFGDGTRLSIL.

This rearrangement joins TRBV5-6 to TRBJ2-5; 9 bases map to TRBD1. CDR1 and CDR2 (germline): SGHDT, YYEEEE. The CDR3 totals 14 residues. Trimming at V came to 3 bases and at J to 5 bases, leaving 5 bases not matched to a gene. The CDR3 DNA follows: TGTGCCAGCAGCTGGAAGGGACAGGGCGAGACCCAGTACTTC. This sequence encodes CASSWKGQGETQYF.

This CDR3 is CATGAGADGYTF. The CDR3 DNA is TGTGCCACCGGGGCAGGGGCGGATGGCTACACCTTC. This chain joins TRBV28 and TRBJ1-2; D is perhaps TRBD1 (6 bases). CDR3 size: 12 residues. The V and J ends lost 10 bases and 6 bases respectively, with 15 bases between them. The germline gives CDR1 MDHEN, CDR2 SYDVKM.

The chain links TRBV19 to TRBJ1-1, with D hard to call. Trimming took 7 bases from V and 6 from J, leaving 15 bases between them. Germline values: CDR1 LNHDA, CDR2 SQIVND (reference sequence). This CDR3 region has 13 residues. Here the CDR3 reads CASTTTTAAEAFF. DNA of the CDR3: TGTGCCAGTACCACTACAACCGCGGCTGAAGCTTTCTTT.

This clone was observed a handful of times. The chain is built from TRBV5-6 and TRBJ1-1, with D unclear. V was shortened by 6 bases and J by 0 bases, with 18 bases between the two germline ends. The germline V gene encodes CDR1 SGHDT and CDR2 YYEEEE. This CDR3 spans 16 amino acids. This chain's CDR3 is CASTSLTRYLNTEAFF. Here the CDR3 DNA reads TGTGCCAGCACCTCCCTCACCAGATATCTGAACACTGAAGCTTTCTTT.

The sample holds a few counts of this clone. This sequence joins TRBV23-1 and TRBJ1-1; 12 bases are shared with TRBD1. TRBV23-1 is an ORF; its function is uncertain. With 6 bases clipped from V and 1 base from J, the junction kept 12 bases outside the gene matches. There are 18 residues in the CDR3. In nucleotides, the CDR3 is TGCGCCAGCAGCCCTCGTGGGGGGACAGGGGGCCCGAACACTGAAGCTTTCTTT. This gives the protein CASSPRGGTGGPNTEAFF.

This clone was counted between two and nine times. J is TRBJ1-1 and V is TRBV2; possible D gene TRBD1, 5 bases. Trimming removed 5 bases at V and 0 bases at J, with 16 bases between. The CDR3 is made up of 16 amino acids. CDR1 and CDR2 (germline): SNHLY, FYNNEI. CDR3 amino acids: CASSPNGHFMNTEAFF. CDR3 DNA sequence: TGTGCCAGCAGTCCCAACGGACACTTTATGAACACTGAAGCTTTCTTT.

The chain recombines TRBV7-6 with TRBJ2-2; 9 bases line up with TRBD1. V lost 5 bases to trimming and J lost 0 bases; unmatched junction nucleotides: 10. The germline CDR1 and CDR2 sequences are SGHVS and FNYEAQ. The CDR3 extends over 18 amino acids. CDR3 loop: CASSPVRTGAPNTGELFF. The CDR3, as DNA: TGTGCCAGCAGCCCTGTCCGGACAGGGGCCCCGAACACCGGGGAGCTGTTTTTT.

Points on this clone: Other DNA sequences in this specimen translate into the identical CDR3. V and J are TRBV7-8 and TRBJ2-3, with 7 bases fitting TRBD1. In germline, CDR1 is SGHVS, CDR2 FQNEAQ. The ends lost 4 bases at V and 0 bases at J; junction bases unmatched: 4. The CDR3 consists of 15 residues. CDR3 bases: TGTGCCAGCAGCTCCAGGGACAGAAGCACAGATACGCAGTATTTT. It specifies CASSSRDRSTDTQYF.